This T cell receptor beta chain originates from a study of Ad26.COV2.S vaccination and SARS-CoV-2 variants. Study as a whole: Ad26.COV2.S shots went into the muscle once or twice, 56 days apart.

Stated treatment: roughly 20 received Ad26.COV2.S at low or high dose, single or two shots; 5 received placebo; per-sample allocation not given. Day 63 following the first vaccine or placebo injection was when the samples were taken. The administered vaccine (an Ad26 vector) expressed Wuhan-strain SARS-CoV-2 spike. TCRdb keeps only in-frame clones here, not all; method: immunoSEQ multiplex PCR. The sample lists about 350,000 clones; around 83% were seen once. The CDR3 has 13 amino acids. Trimming removed 4 bases at V and 3 bases at J, with 9 bases between. From germline, CDR1 is SNHLY and CDR2 FYNNEI.

The rearrangement uses TRBV2 and TRBJ1-1; no reliable D call. The specimen comprised peripheral blood, sampled in a trial of Ad26.COV2.S vaccine versus placebo. The clonotype was recovered from a person between 18 and 65 years old who received the Ad26.COV2.S COVID-19 vaccine or a placebo. CDR3 sequence (DNA): TGTGCCAGCAGTGCTTTCCAGGACACTGAAGCTTTCTTT. This sequence encodes CASSAFQDTEAFF.